The 29 T cell receptor beta chains reported below all come from one sample, sequenced in a study of cytomegalovirus exposure and HLA in healthy donors. 13 Jbeta primers and 60 Vbeta primers were used for the PCR. Clones were sequenced by immunoSEQ multiplex PCR, and TCRdb holds only the in-frame ones, with some missing. The table lists approximately 130,000 clones, approximately 8.6% of them singletons. The sample consisted of PBMCs. These receptors were obtained from a woman aged 40-49 years in good health and CMV-seropositive.

This clone has only a few counts. This chain connects TRBV29-1 to TRBJ1-2, with TRBD1 identical over 11 bases. J gave up 7 bases and V 4 bases, and 5 bases lay outside the gene matches. Germline V gives CDR1 SQVTM, CDR2 ANQGSEA. CDR3 length: 13 amino acids. The CDR3 coding sequence is TGCAGCGTTGCCGGGACAGGGGGTGCTGGCTACACCTTC. Its translation: CSVAGTGGAGYTF.

This clone was recorded a few times. The chain has TRBV18 and TRBJ2-3, with unresolved D. The length of the CDR3 is 17 residues. The V end was cut by 1 base, the J end by 0 bases, with 14 bases between. CDR1 and CDR2 (germline): KGHSH, LQKENI. Here the CDR3 reads CASSPRPLGASTDTQYF. CDR3 in DNA: TGTGCCAGCTCACCACGGCCCCTAGGTGCTAGCACAGATACGCAGTATTTT.

The J gene is TRBJ1-1, the V gene TRBV5-4; D is uncertain. CDR1 SGHNT and CDR2 YYREEE come from the germline V gene (reference sequence). This CDR3 contains 15 residues. V was cut by 4 bases and J by 4 bases, with 17 bases left in between. As DNA, the CDR3 is TGTGCCAGCAGCCCCCTGCTTGACTGGAGCACTGAAGCTTTCTTT. It specifies CASSPLLDWSTEAFF.

This clone was seen only a few times. This rearrangement joins TRBV7-6 to TRBJ2-1; 8 positions agree with TRBD1. CDR1 is SGHVS and CDR2 is FNYEAQ in the germline V gene. After removal of 1 base from V and 7 bases from J, the junction contained 3 bases not matched to a gene. The CDR3 consists of 14 residues. The CDR3 protein is CASSLVTGGNEQFF. CDR3 nucleotides: TGTGCCAGCAGCTTAGTCACAGGGGGAAATGAGCAGTTCTTC.

This clone was counted only a few times. V and J are TRBV5-6 and TRBJ1-1; D may be TRBD1 (6 bases). Germline loops: CDR1 SGHDT, CDR2 YYEEEE. The length of the CDR3 is 17 residues. V was pared by 0 bases and J by 4 bases, with 19 bases between. The CDR3 region is CASSLEGGREWATEAFF. The CDR3 DNA is TGTGCCAGCAGCTTGGAAGGGGGGAGGGAATGGGCCACTGAAGCTTTCTTT.

This clone was counted a few times. This chain links TRBV2 with TRBJ1-5; a possible D gene is TRBD1 (6 bases). Germline V CDR1 and CDR2: SNHLY, FYNNEI. V was clipped by 4 bases and J by 6 bases, with 13 bases between them. The CDR3 is made up of 14 amino acids. CDR3 protein: CASSATGRGQPQHF. For the CDR3, the DNA is TGTGCCAGCAGTGCGACAGGACGAGGTCAGCCCCAGCATTTT.

This rearrangement joins TRBV6-6 to TRBJ2-7, with TRBD1 as a possible D gene (7 bases). The end of the DNA is better explained by TRBJ2-1, so the J call may be wrong. The CDR3 totals 14 residues. CDR1 is MNHNY, CDR2 SVGAGI, per germline (reference sequence). The CDR3 here is CASSSARGRYEQFF. In DNA form, the CDR3 reads TGTGCCAGCAGTTCAGCCAGGGGGAGGTACGAGCAGTTCTTC.

The table lists this clone with a few counts. The V gene is TRBV6-5, the J gene TRBJ1-3; 8 bases line up with TRBD1. Germline V gives CDR1 MNHEY, CDR2 SVGAGI. J gave up 8 bases and V 6 bases, and 6 bases lay outside the gene matches. This CDR3 region has 13 residues. The CDR3 loop reads CASRLDRVDTIYF. CDR3 in DNA: TGTGCCAGCAGATTGGACAGGGTTGACACCATATATTTT.

This chain uses TRBV19 with TRBJ1-1, with TRBD1 matching over 8 bases. Germline V gene sequence: CDR1 LNHDA, CDR2 SQIVND (reference sequence). This CDR3 contains 13 residues. Unmatched junction bases numbered 4, after V lost 10 bases and J lost 0 bases. The CDR3 coding sequence is TGTGCCACCTCGACAGGGGTGAACACTGAAGCTTTCTTT. Translating it yields CATSTGVNTEAFF.

The J gene is TRBJ1-2, the V gene TRBV19; TRBD1 matches at 9 bases. The germline V gene encodes CDR1 LNHDA and CDR2 SQIVND (reference sequence). The CDR3 covers 15 residues. Trimming took 2 bases from V and 10 from J; bases not matched to a gene: 11. The CDR3 nucleotides read TGTGCCAGTAGTATATCACAGGGGGCGGGAGTCGCCTACACCTTC. Protein product: CASSISQGAGVAYTF.

This clone was recorded a few times. The chain links TRBV7-9 to TRBJ2-3, with TRBD1 matching 8 bases. In germline, CDR1 is SEHNR, CDR2 FQNEAQ (reference sequence). This CDR3 spans 15 amino acids. Trimming removed 3 bases from V and 1 base from J; junction bases left unmatched: 3. For the CDR3, the DNA is TGTGCCAGCAGCTTGGGGGGACAGGGCACAGATACGCAGTATTTT. This gives the protein CASSLGGQGTDTQYF.

This clone was seen only a few times. The rearrangement uses TRBV11-2 and TRBJ2-5; a possible D gene is TRBD2 (7 bases). The end of the DNA aligns better with TRBJ2-7, so the J call may be wrong. The CDR3 is made up of 15 amino acids. Germline V gene data show CDR1 as SGHAT and CDR2 as FQNNGV. CDR3: CASSPIPGGFYEQYF. CDR3 bases: TGTGCCAGCAGCCCAATACCGGGGGGCTTCTACGAGCAGTACTTC.

This clone was observed a handful of times. The chain is built from TRBV5-1 and TRBJ1-2; weak D call: TRBD1 (5 bases). Germline CDR1 SGHRS, CDR2 YFSETQ. The CDR3 runs to 14 residues. V was cut by 0 bases and J by 5 bases, with 11 bases left in between. The CDR3 protein is CASSLEAGLYGYTF. The CDR3 DNA sequence: TGCGCCAGCAGCTTGGAGGCAGGGTTGTATGGCTACACCTTC. The full variable domain, its missing parts supplied by reference TRBV5-1 and TRBJ1-2, is KAGVTQTPRYLIKTRGQQVTLSCSPISGHRSVSWYQQTPGQGLQFLFEYFSETQRNKGNFPGRFSGRQFSNSRSEMNVSTLELGDSALYLCASSLEAGLYGYTFGSGTRLTVV.

This clone was detected a few times. V and J are TRBV6-4 and TRBJ1-2; 9 bases are shared with TRBD1. With 4 bases clipped from V and 6 bases from J, the junction kept 12 bases outside the gene matches. The germline gives CDR1 MRHNA, CDR2 SNTAGT. The CDR3 loop spans 16 amino acids. CDR3 residues: CASSGTGTGPWDGYTF. As DNA, the CDR3 is TGTGCCAGCAGTGGAACCGGGACAGGGCCTTGGGATGGCTACACCTTC.

This clone appeared a few times. CDR3 coding DNA: TGTGCCAGCAGTCCAGGGTCCAACACTGAAGCTTTCTTT. Translation gives CASSPGSNTEAFF. The V and J genes are TRBV6-5 and TRBJ1-1; a possible D gene is TRBD1 (5 bases). This CDR3 comprises 13 residues. The V end was cut by 5 bases, the J end by 2 bases, with 9 bases between. Germline CDR1 is MNHEY and CDR2 is SVGAGI.

This sequence joins TRBV19 and TRBJ2-2; 10 positions match TRBD1. The CDR3 contains 17 residues. Losses at the gene ends were 7 bases for V and 6 bases for J; bases not matched to a gene: 14. Germline loops: CDR1 LNHDA, CDR2 SQIVND (reference sequence). The CDR3 coding sequence is TGTGCCAGTAACTCCCCTCCGGGACAGGGGTCCCCCGGGGAGCTGTTTTTT. Its translation: CASNSPPGQGSPGELFF. Together with reference TRBV19 and TRBJ2-2, the CDR3 gives the full variable domain: DGGITQSPKYLFRKEGQNVTLSCEQNLNHDAMYWYRQDPGQGLRLIYYSQIVNDFQKGDIAEGYSVSREKKESFPLTVTSAQKNPTAFYLCASNSPPGQGSPGELFFGEGSRLTVL.

This clone was detected only a few times. The V call is TRBV7-9, the J call TRBJ2-7; no definite D call. The CDR3 consists of 13 residues. The ends were cut back, 2 bases at V and 3 bases at J, with 8 bases in the middle. Germline V gene data show CDR1 as SEHNR and CDR2 as FQNEAQ (reference sequence). The CDR3 reads CASSLKTSYEQYF. In nucleotides, the CDR3 is TGTGCCAGCAGCTTAAAAACCAGCTACGAGCAGTACTTC.

The chain combines TRBV4-1 with TRBJ1-2; 8 positions match TRBD1. V lost 3 bases, J lost 7 bases, and 13 bases stayed unmatched. The CDR3 is made up of 16 amino acids. Germline lookup yields CDR1 MGHRA and CDR2 YSYEKL. The chain's CDR3 is CASSHQMSGQAPGYTF. DNA of the CDR3: TGCGCCAGCAGCCACCAGATGTCGGGACAGGCGCCTGGCTACACCTTC.

This clone was observed a handful of times. The CDR3 bases are TGCGCCAGCAGCCGCGAGGGGGGGGATAATGAAAAACTGTTTTTT. It translates to CASSREGGDNEKLFF. The chain carries TRBV5-1 and TRBJ1-4; a possible D gene is TRBD1 (6 bases). CDR1 and CDR2 from the germline V gene are SGHRS and YFSETQ. Trimming removed 4 bases from V and 4 bases from J, with 14 bases in between. CDR3 size: 15 residues.

Sample share makes this clone medium-sized. The rearrangement links TRBV2 to TRBJ1-5; D remains unclear. Germline V gives CDR1 SNHLY, CDR2 FYNNEI. This CDR3 comprises 17 residues. V lost 3 bases and J 0 bases, leaving 15 bases between the germline ends. The CDR3 DNA follows: TGTGCCAGCAGTGAGGATGGCGGGAGCGATAGCAATCAGCCCCAGCATTTT. Protein sequence: CASSEDGGSDSNQPQHF.

The chain couples TRBV6-5 to TRBJ1-1, with TRBD1 matching over 10 bases. This CDR3 is 15 amino acids long. CDR1 and CDR2 (germline): MNHEY, SVGAGI. V was clipped by 4 bases and J by 4 bases; unmatched bases: 6. The CDR3 is CASSFPGQGSTEAFF. DNA for the CDR3: TGTGCCAGCAGTTTCCCGGGACAGGGGAGCACTGAAGCTTTCTTT.

The chain combines TRBV18 with TRBJ1-1, with D uncertain. There are 14 residues in the CDR3. Trimming left V 2 bases short and J 3 bases short, with 10 bases between. The germline CDR1 and CDR2 sequences are KGHSH and LQKENI. CDR3 DNA sequence: TGTGCCAGCTCACCAATTGGGCAGGACACTGAAGCTTTCTTT. As protein: CASSPIGQDTEAFF.

The chain has TRBV5-4 and TRBJ2-7; 9 nucleotides line up with TRBD2. Germline V gives CDR1 SGHNT, CDR2 YYREEE (reference sequence). The CDR3 consists of 17 residues. V shed 1 base, J shed 4 bases, and the junction held 12 bases outside the gene matches. The CDR3 region has the DNA TGTGCCAGCAGCTTGCACGCCGGGACTAGCTCGGCTTACGAGCAGTACTTC. It encodes CASSLHAGTSSAYEQYF.

J is TRBJ1-3 and V is TRBV19, with D unresolved. Trimming took off 5 bases at V and 2 bases at J, with 13 bases between the two ends. This CDR3 contains 15 residues. The germline V gene has CDR1 LNHDA and CDR2 SQIVND (reference sequence). CDR3 amino acids: CASSPLISAGNTIYF. The CDR3 bases are TGTGCCAGTAGTCCCTTAATCTCGGCTGGAAACACCATATATTTT.

The chain recombines TRBV11-3 with TRBJ1-6; 10 positions agree with TRBD1. Germline V gene sequence: CDR1 SGHNT, CDR2 YENEEA. This CDR3 is 17 amino acids long. Unmatched junction bases numbered 3, after V lost 4 bases and J lost 0 bases. DNA for the CDR3: TGTGCCAGCAGCTCCGACAGGGGGCACTCCTATAATTCACCCCTCCACTTT. Translated, it gives CASSSDRGHSYNSPLHF.

This clone was counted between two and nine times. V gene TRBV20-1 combines with J gene TRBJ2-1; TRBD2 is a possible D gene (5 bases). The CDR3 is 11 amino acids. CDR1 is DFQATT, CDR2 SNEGSKA, per germline (reference sequence). Trimming stripped 3 bases from V and 5 bases from J, with 5 bases between. CDR3 DNA: TGCAGTGCTAGGAGGGACAATGAGCAGTTCTTC. This encodes CSARRDNEQFF.

This rearrangement joins TRBV19 to TRBJ2-5; D gene unclear. V was clipped by 4 bases and J by 4 bases, with 10 bases between them. Looked up from germline, CDR1 is LNHDA and CDR2 is SQIVND (reference sequence). The length of the CDR3 is 13 residues. The CDR3 DNA is TGTGCCAGTAGTAAGAATAGAGGAGAGACCCAGTACTTC. It specifies CASSKNRGETQYF. Using reference TRBV19 and TRBJ2-5 for the parts outside the CDR3, the full variable domain is DGGITQSPKYLFRKEGQNVTLSCEQNLNHDAMYWYRQDPGQGLRLIYYSQIVNDFQKGDIAEGYSVSREKKESFPLTVTSAQKNPTAFYLCASSKNRGETQYFGPGTRLLVL.

The genes are TRBV27 and TRBJ1-4; possible D gene TRBD1, 5 bases. The CDR3 loop spans 15 amino acids. Trimming left V 4 bases short and J 5 bases short, with 14 bases between. Germline V gene data show CDR1 as MNHEY and CDR2 as SMNVEV (reference sequence). The CDR3 is CASSWGGGGNEKLFF. In DNA, the CDR3 is TGTGCCAGCAGTTGGGGGGGAGGAGGAAATGAAAAACTGTTTTTT.

The chain has TRBV2 and TRBJ2-1, with 10 bases lining up with TRBD2. CDR1 SNHLY and CDR2 FYNNEI come from the germline V gene. This CDR3 is built from 14 residues. The V segment lost 7 bases and the J segment 5 bases; nucleotides outside the gene matches: 5. This CDR3 reads CASNLLAGDNEQFF. Written as DNA, the CDR3 is TGTGCCAGCAACCTCCTAGCGGGAGACAATGAGCAGTTCTTC.